This T cell receptor beta chain came from a study of Graves' ophthalmopathy and Graves' hyperthyroidism. Beta-chain TCR CDR3 regions were amplified from RNA transcripts. The first round was an RT-PCR with HTBI primers, and the second round was a multiplex PCR. TCRdb independently ran MiXCR on the multiplex PCR reads; one entry per CDR3 protein. The sample lists roughly 420,000 distinct CDR3 sequences, roughly 20% seen once, with roughly 3.2% in the top ten. Hyperthyroidism is called stable when no ophthalmopathy develops within 18 months of follow-up. At least ten counts were recorded for this clonotype. The V end was cut by 7 bases, the J end by 1 base, with 16 bases between. Per the germline V gene, CDR1 is SQVTM and CDR2 is ANQGSEA. This CDR3 has 14 amino acids.

Sequenced material: peripheral blood. The genes are TRBV29-1 and TRBJ2-5; D gene uncertain. This TCR was sampled from a woman aged 18-29 years with stable Graves' hyperthyroidism. The CDR3 sequence is CSAGPPRFQETQYF. CDR3 nucleotide sequence: TGCAGCGCCGGACCCCCGCGGTTCCAAGAGACCCAGTACTTC.